The T cell receptor (beta chain) described here comes from a study of cytomegalovirus exposure and HLA in healthy donors. The PCR made use of 60 Vbeta and 13 Jbeta primers. Only in-frame clones appear in the TCRdb table, and some are missing; sequencing was by immunoSEQ multiplex PCR. The table records 90,000 to 150,000 clones, 77% of them present only once. Details on this clone: Its specificity is unknown.

General observations from the study: Analysis performed later found more than 15,000 TCR beta sequences associated with HLA alleles at 0.05 false discovery rate.

Germline V gives CDR1 SGHRS, CDR2 YFSETQ. Trimming left V 2 bases short and J 0 bases short, with 10 bases between. The CDR3 has 15 residues. The chain is built from TRBV5-1 and TRBJ2-3; possibly TRBD1 for D (5 bases). Sequenced material: PBMCs. The TCR was taken from a man in his forties in good health and CMV-seropositive. CDR3 sequence reads: CASSLTGSSTDTQYF. In nucleotides, the CDR3 is TGCGCCAGCAGCTTAACAGGCTCGAGCACAGATACGCAGTATTTT.